These 21 T cell receptor beta chains originate from one sample sequenced in a study of blood T cell repertoires in COVID-19. Clones were read by immunoSEQ multiplex PCR, and TCRdb kept only the in-frame ones, dropping some. The table includes approximately 250,000 clones, 83% detected once. Specimen: peripheral blood. These receptors all come from a woman aged 45 to 65 with acute or convalescent COVID-19.

On this clone itself: Other DNA sequences in the sample encode the same CDR3. The genes are TRBV27 and TRBJ1-3; a possible D gene is TRBD1 (6 bases). V lost 2 bases and J lost 1, with 6 bases in between. Germline CDR1 is MNHEY and CDR2 is SMNVEV (reference sequence). This CDR3 is 14 amino acids long. This CDR3 is CASSLTGSGNTIYF. The CDR3 region has the DNA TGTGCCAGCAGTTTAACAGGGTCTGGAAACACCATATATTTT.

The chain couples TRBV4-1 to TRBJ2-7; 8 positions match TRBD1. The CDR3 has 16 residues. Germline trimming cut 5 bases from V and 0 bases from J; bases unmatched to any gene: 9. Germline values: CDR1 MGHRA, CDR2 YSYEKL. CDR3 coding DNA: TGCGCCAGCAGCTTAACCGCCGGGACAGGCTCCTACGAGCAGTACTTC. Protein sequence: CASSLTAGTGSYEQYF.

CDR3 bases: TGTGCCAGCACGCTTGGGTCTCAGGACTATGGCTACACCTTC. Translated: CASTLGSQDYGYTF. The chain combines TRBV5-4 with TRBJ1-2; D remains ambiguous. V was shortened by 6 bases and J by 3 bases, with 15 bases between the two germline ends. The CDR3 covers 14 residues. Per the germline V gene, CDR1 is SGHNT and CDR2 is YYREEE (reference sequence). Looking up the rest from reference TRBV5-4 and TRBJ1-2 gives the full variable domain: ETGVTQSPTHLIKTRGQQVTLRCSSQSGHNTVSWYQQALGQGPQFIFQYYREEENGRGNFPPRFSGLQFPNYSSELNVNALELDDSALYLCASTLGSQDYGYTFGSGTRLTVV.

This chain links TRBV28 with TRBJ2-5, with TRBD1 matching over 8 bases. Germline CDR1 MDHEN, CDR2 SYDVKM. After removal of 6 bases from V and 6 bases from J, the junction contained 6 bases not matched to a gene. This CDR3 spans 13 amino acids. The chain's CDR3 is CASRGQVVKTQYF. The DNA for the CDR3 is TGTGCCAGCAGGGGACAGGTTGTCAAGACCCAGTACTTC.

This chain joins TRBV20-1 and TRBJ2-1, with D possibly being TRBD1 (6 bases). The CDR3 is 10 residues long. V was pared by 1 base and J by 15 bases, with 10 bases between. CDR1 and CDR2 (germline): DFQATT, SNEGSKA (reference sequence). The CDR3 DNA follows: TGCAGTGCTAGAGTAGAAGGGGGGTTCTTC. Translation gives CSARVEGGFF.

The V gene is TRBV18, the J gene TRBJ2-1; possibly TRBD2 for D (6 bases). The V gene lost 5 bases and the J gene lost 9 bases, with 17 bases spanning the gap. The germline V gene encodes CDR1 KGHSH and CDR2 LQKENI. This CDR3 has 14 residues. In DNA form, the CDR3 reads TGTGCCAGCTCAGTGATCGGGCGGGAAATTGAGCAGTTCTTC. Protein: CASSVIGREIEQFF.

Notes on this clone: Relative to the germline gene, one junction end is altered; a read error may explain this. The chain employs TRBV20-1 and TRBJ2-2; a weak D match, TRBD2 (6 bases). There are 15 residues in the CDR3. From germline, CDR1 is DFQATT and CDR2 SNEGSKA (reference sequence). The CDR3 DNA sequence: TGTAGTGCTAGTAACCAGGAGGGCCATGGCGGGGAGCTGTTTTTT. Its translation is CSASNQEGHGGELFF.

This clone was seen just once. The rearrangement uses TRBV6-2 or TRBV6-3 and TRBJ2-3; 7 bases map to TRBD2. This CDR3 region has 15 residues. The junction had 6 bases not matched to a gene; V was cut back by 2 bases and J by 4 bases. CDR1 is MNHEY, CDR2 SVGEGT, per germline. The CDR3, as DNA: TGTGCCAGCAGTTACGTTGCGGGAGCGTCAGATACGCAGTATTTT. It encodes CASSYVAGASDTQYF.

This chain uses TRBV21-1 with TRBJ2-7; TRBD2 is the table's D call, not checked against the DNA. TRBV21-1 is an annotated pseudogene. The CDR3 covers 16 residues. The CDR3 sequence is CASSKALIWSSYEQYF. The CDR3 nucleotides are TGTGCCAGCAGCAAAGCTCTCATATGGAGCTCCTACGAGCAGTACTTC.

The chain employs TRBV4-1 and TRBJ2-2, with D possibly matching TRBD1 (6 bases). V lost 3 bases to trimming and J lost 5 bases, with 16 bases between them. CDR3 length: 16 amino acids. Germline CDR1 and CDR2: MGHRA and YSYEKL. In DNA form, the CDR3 reads TGCGCCAGCAGCCAGGTACAGGGCTCGGGAACCGGGGAGCTGTTTTTT. This sequence encodes CASSQVQGSGTGELFF.

This clone turned up a few times. J is TRBJ1-1 and V is TRBV2; TRBD1 matches 10 bases. J lost 5 bases, V lost 4 bases, and 4 bases had no gene match. The germline V gene encodes CDR1 SNHLY and CDR2 FYNNEI. The CDR3 has 14 amino acids. DNA for the CDR3: TGTGCCAGCAGTGGCCGACAGGGGGCGACTGAAGCTTTCTTT. Protein product: CASSGRQGATEAFF.

This clone has only one observation. V usage is TRBV6-2 or TRBV6-3 and J usage is TRBJ2-1; D may be TRBD2 (6 bases). The CDR3 runs 17 residues. Germline loops: CDR1 MNHEY, CDR2 SVGEGT. V lost 4 bases to trimming and J lost 0 bases, with 16 bases between them. The CDR3 spells CASSWGSGPSSYNEQFF. Here the CDR3 DNA reads TGTGCCAGCAGTTGGGGTAGCGGACCGAGCTCCTACAATGAGCAGTTCTTC.

The chain combines TRBV18 with TRBJ2-1, with D possibly being TRBD1 (5 bases). Germline assignment: CDR1 KGHSH and CDR2 LQKENI. V lost 4 bases and J 5 bases, leaving 15 bases between the germline ends. This CDR3 region has 15 residues. The CDR3, as DNA: TGTGCCAGCTCACGTTACAGGAGCTGGGACAATGAGCAGTTCTTC. Translated: CASSRYRSWDNEQFF.

This chain connects TRBV7-2 to TRBJ1-4, with D possibly TRBD1 on 5 matching bases. Trimming cost V 5 bases and J 0 bases, with 13 bases left between them. In germline, CDR1 is SGHTA, CDR2 FQGNSA. There are 16 residues in the CDR3. This CDR3 reads CASSRGHPATNEKLFF. CDR3 in DNA: TGTGCCAGCAGCCGCGGACACCCTGCAACTAATGAAAAACTGTTTTTT. Full variable domain (missing parts from reference TRBV7-2 and TRBJ1-4): GAGVSQSPSNKVTEKGKDVELRCDPISGHTALYWYRQSLGQGLEFLIYFQGNSAPDKSGLPSDRFSAERTGGSVSTLTIQRTQQEDSAVYLCASSRGHPATNEKLFFGSGTQLSVL.

Concerning this clone itself: Other nucleotide sequences in the sample specify the same CDR3. This sequence joins TRBV13 and TRBJ2-2; 9 nucleotides agree with TRBD2. The CDR3 covers 19 residues. V dropped 5 bases and J dropped 2; count of bases not matched to a gene: 15. Germline V gene lookup returns CDR1 PRHDT and CDR2 FYEKMQ (reference sequence). The DNA of the CDR3 is TGTGCCAGCAGCCCGGGACTGGCGGGAGGGAACAGAAACACCGGGGAGCTGTTTTTT. As protein: CASSPGLAGGNRNTGELFF. Combining the CDR3 with reference TRBV13 and TRBJ2-2 gives the whole variable domain AAGVIQSPRHLIKEKRETATLKCYPIPRHDTVYWYQQGPGQDPQFLISFYEKMQSDKGSIPDRFSAQQFSDYHSELNMSSLELGDSALYFCASSPGLAGGNRNTGELFFGEGSRLTVL.

The chain has TRBV4-2 and TRBJ2-3; 9 nucleotides align to TRBD2. The CDR3 is 14 residues long. Germline CDR1 reads LGHNA; CDR2 reads YNFKEQ. V lost 1 base to trimming and J lost 5 bases; unmatched junction nucleotides: 1. CDR3 nucleotides: TGTGCCAGCAGCCAAGGACTAGCGGAAGATACGCAGTATTTT. This encodes CASSQGLAEDTQYF.

The chain combines TRBV7-2 with TRBJ1-5; D gene ambiguous. Germline V lookup: CDR1 SGHTA, CDR2 FQGNSA. The CDR3 loop spans 14 amino acids. With 5 bases removed from V and 3 bases from J, the gap between germline ends came to 11 bases. CDR3 residues: CASSVSGNNQPQHF. CDR3 in DNA: TGTGCCAGCAGCGTTTCCGGGAACAATCAGCCCCAGCATTTT.

The chain couples TRBV2 to TRBJ2-5, with 7 bases matching TRBD2. The junction had 9 bases not matched to a gene; V was cut back by 3 bases and J by 5 bases. The germline CDR1 and CDR2 sequences are SNHLY and FYNNEI. This CDR3 spans 15 amino acids. DNA of the CDR3: TGTGCCAGCAGTGAGGCGGGAGTTTGGATTGAGACCCAGTACTTC. Translating gives CASSEAGVWIETQYF.

The chain combines TRBV4-3 with TRBJ1-2; tentative D call: TRBD1 (5 bases). Germline V gene sequence: CDR1 LGHNA, CDR2 YSLEER. The CDR3 extends over 14 amino acids. V was pared by 3 bases and J by 1 base, with 9 bases between. The CDR3: CASSQRDFNYGYTF. CDR3 coding DNA: TGCGCCAGCAGCCAGAGGGACTTTAACTATGGCTACACCTTC.

This chain joins TRBV6-5 and TRBJ1-2; TRBD1 might be the D (5 bases). Germline CDR1 is MNHEY and CDR2 is SVGAGI. Trimming shortened V by 2 bases and J by 8 bases, and 9 bases separated the two germline ends. CDR3 length equals 12 residues. In nucleotides, the CDR3 is TGTGCCAGCAGTTACCCTGGGGGGGGCTACACCTTC. Translated: CASSYPGGGYTF.

The chain is built from TRBV20-1 and TRBJ1-5; D is uncertain. From germline, CDR1 is DFQATT and CDR2 SNEGSKA (reference sequence). This CDR3 contains 13 residues. Between the trimmed V and J ends, which lost 3 bases and 3 bases, there was a span of 9 bases. The CDR3 protein is CSASLVLNQPQHF. The CDR3 region has the DNA TGCAGTGCTAGTTTAGTCCTCAATCAGCCCCAGCATTTT.